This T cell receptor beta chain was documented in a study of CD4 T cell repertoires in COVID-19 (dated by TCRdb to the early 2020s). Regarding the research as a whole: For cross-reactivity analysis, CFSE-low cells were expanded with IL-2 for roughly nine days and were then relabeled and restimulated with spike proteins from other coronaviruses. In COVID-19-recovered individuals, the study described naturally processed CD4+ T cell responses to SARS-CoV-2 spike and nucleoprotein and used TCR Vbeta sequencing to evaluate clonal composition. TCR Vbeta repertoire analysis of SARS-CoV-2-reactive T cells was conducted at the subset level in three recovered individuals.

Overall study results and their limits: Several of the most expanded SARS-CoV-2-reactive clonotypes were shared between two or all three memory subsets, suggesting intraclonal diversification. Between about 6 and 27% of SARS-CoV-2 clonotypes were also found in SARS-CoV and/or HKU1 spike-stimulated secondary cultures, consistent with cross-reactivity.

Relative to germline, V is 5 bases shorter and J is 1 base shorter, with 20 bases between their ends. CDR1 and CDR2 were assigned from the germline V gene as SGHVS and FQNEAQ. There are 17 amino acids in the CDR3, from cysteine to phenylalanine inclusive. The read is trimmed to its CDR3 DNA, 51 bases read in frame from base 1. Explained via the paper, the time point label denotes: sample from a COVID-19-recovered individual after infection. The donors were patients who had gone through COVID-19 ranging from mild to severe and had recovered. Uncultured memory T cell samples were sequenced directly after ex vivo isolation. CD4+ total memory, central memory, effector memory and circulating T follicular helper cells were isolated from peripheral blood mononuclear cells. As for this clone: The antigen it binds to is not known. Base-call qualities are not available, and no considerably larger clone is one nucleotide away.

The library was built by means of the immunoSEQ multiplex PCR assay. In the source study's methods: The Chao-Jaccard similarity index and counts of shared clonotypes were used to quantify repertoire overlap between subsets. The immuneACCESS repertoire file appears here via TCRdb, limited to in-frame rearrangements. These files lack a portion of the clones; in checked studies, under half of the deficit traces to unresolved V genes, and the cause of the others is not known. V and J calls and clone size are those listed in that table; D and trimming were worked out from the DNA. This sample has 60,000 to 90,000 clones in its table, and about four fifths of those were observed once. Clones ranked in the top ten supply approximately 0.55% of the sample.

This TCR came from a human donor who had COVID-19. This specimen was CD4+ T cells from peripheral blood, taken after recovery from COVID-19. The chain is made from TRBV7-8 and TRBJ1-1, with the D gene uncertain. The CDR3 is CASSPTYSRNENTEAFF. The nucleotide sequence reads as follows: TGTGCCAGCAGCCCAACCTATTCACGGAACGAGAACACTGAAGCTTTCTTT.